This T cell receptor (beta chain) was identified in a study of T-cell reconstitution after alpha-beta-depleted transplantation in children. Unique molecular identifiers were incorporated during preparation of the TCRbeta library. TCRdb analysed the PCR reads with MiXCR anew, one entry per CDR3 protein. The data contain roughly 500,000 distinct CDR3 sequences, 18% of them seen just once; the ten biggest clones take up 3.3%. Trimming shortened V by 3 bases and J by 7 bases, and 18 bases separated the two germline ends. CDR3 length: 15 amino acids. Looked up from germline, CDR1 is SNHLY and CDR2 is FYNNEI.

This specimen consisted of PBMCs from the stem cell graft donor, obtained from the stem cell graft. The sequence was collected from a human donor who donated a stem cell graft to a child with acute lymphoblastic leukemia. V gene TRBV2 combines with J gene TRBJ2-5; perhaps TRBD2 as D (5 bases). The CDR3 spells CASSDVGTGWGTQYF. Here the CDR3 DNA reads TGTGCCAGCAGTGATGTGGGTACGGGATGGGGGACCCAGTACTTC.